This T cell receptor beta chain was documented in a study of identical twins. Each CDR3 protein is one row after TCRdb ran MiXCR on the 5' RACE reads. The sample has more than 650,000 distinct CDR3 sequences, 6% to 6.5% seen once; the top ten hold 1.5% to 2%. This clonotype appeared many times. The antigen remains undetermined. Regarding the study as a whole: Conclusions were drawn cross-sectionally by statistical analysis, without following the same donors.

Trimming cost V 3 bases and J 8 bases; bases outside gene matches: 15. CDR1 is DFQATT and CDR2 is SNEGSKA in the germline V gene (reference sequence). CDR3 length: 17 residues. The chain has TRBV20-1 and TRBJ2-3; 12 nucleotides align to TRBD2. The sequence was obtained from a man aged 18 to 30 in good health. The sequenced material came from naive T cells sorted from blood. CDR3 DNA sequence: TGCAGTGCTAGTACTCGGACTAGCGGGAAAGGAGGGGTTACGCAGTATTTT. It codes for CSASTRTSGKGGVTQYF.